Listed below are T cell receptor beta chains from one sample, sequenced in a study of blood T cell repertoires in COVID-19. Profiling relied on immunoSEQ multiplex PCR, and the TCRdb table lists in-frame clones only, not all of them. The repertoire includes tens of thousands of clones, roughly 88% of them detected once, and roughly 3% sits in the top ten. Sequencing input: peripheral blood. The receptors derive from a man in his fifties with active COVID-19. The CDR3 runs from the conserved cysteine through the conserved F or W. The order of the fields is clone size, D gene, J gene, V gene, CDR3 DNA, CDR3 protein. The D gene is left open where the match is weak. Clone size, where shown, is once, few, many, or a class for clones that have expanded.

size: .
D: .
J: TRBJ1-4
V: TRBV9
DNA: TGTGCCAGCAGCCCAGTTTCCGGGACTCCCTCAGGTGAAAAACTGTTTTTT
CDR3: CASSPVSGTPSGEKLFF

size: .
D: TRBD1
J: TRBJ2-1
V: TRBV6-5
DNA: TGTGCCAGCAGTATAGGGACAGATAAGCAGTTCTTC
CDR3: CASSIGTDKQFF

size: .
D: .
J: TRBJ1-4
V: TRBV6-6
DNA: TGTGCCAGCACGGAGGGTGAAAAACTGTTTTTT
CDR3: CASTEGEKLFF

size: .
D: .
J: TRBJ1-1
V: TRBV11-2
DNA: TGTGCCAGCAGCCCCCCCCGGGGGTTCACTGAAGCTTTCTTT
CDR3: CASSPPRGFTEAFF

size: .
D: TRBD2
J: TRBJ2-5
V: TRBV6-2/TRBV6-3
DNA: TGTGCCAGCAGTACCGGACTAGCCAGCGGGAGAACCCAAGAGACCCAGTACTTC
CDR3: CASSTGLASGRTQETQYF

size: .
D: TRBD1
J: TRBJ1-4
V: TRBV4-1
DNA: TGCGCCAGCAGCCAAGATCCGGGACAGAGAGGTGAAAAACTGTTTTTT
CDR3: CASSQDPGQRGEKLFF

size: .
D: .
J: TRBJ2-7
V: TRBV5-6
DNA: TGTGCCAGCAGCTTGGGCGGAGGCTACGAGCAGTACTTC
CDR3: CASSLGGGYEQYF

size: .
D: .
J: TRBJ2-1
V: TRBV18
DNA: TGTGCCAGCTCACCATTAATAAATGAGCAGTTCTTC
CDR3: CASSPLINEQFF

size: .
D: .
J: TRBJ2-3
V: TRBV19
DNA: TGTGCCAGTAGTATTACAGGGTCCACAGATACGCAGTATTTT
CDR3: CASSITGSTDTQYF

size: once
D: .
J: TRBJ2-1
V: TRBV7-9
DNA: TGTGCCAGCAGCTTGGGTGTGGTTAGCGGATACTACAATGAGCAGTTCTTC
CDR3: CASSLGVVSGYYNEQFF

size: .
D: TRBD1
J: TRBJ2-3
V: TRBV7-9
DNA: TGTGCCAGCAGCCTAGAGGGACAGGGGTCTGATACGCAGTATTTT
CDR3: CASSLEGQGSDTQYF

size: few
D: .
J: TRBJ1-5
V: TRBV7-2
DNA: TGTGCCAGCAGCTTACTTGAGCAAAGCAATCAGCCCCAGCATTTT
CDR3: CASSLLEQSNQPQHF

size: .
D: TRBD2
J: TRBJ2-1
V: TRBV27
DNA: TGTGCCAGCAGTTTACGGGGACTAGCGGTGGACAATGAGCAGTTCTTC
CDR3: CASSLRGLAVDNEQFF

size: .
D: .
J: TRBJ2-3
V: TRBV7-3
DNA: TGTGCCAGCAGCTTAGTAGCAGATACGCAGTATTTT
CDR3: CASSLVADTQYF

size: .
D: .
J: TRBJ1-1
V: TRBV21-1
DNA: TGTGCCAGCAGCAAAGGGATATGGGACAGGGGGCTGAACACTGAAGCTTTCTTT
CDR3: CASSKGIWDRGLNTEAFF

size: .
D: .
J: TRBJ1-1
V: TRBV29-1
DNA: TGCAGCGTTGAGTTCGGCGGAAACACTGAAGCTTTCTTT
CDR3: CSVEFGGNTEAFF

size: .
D: .
J: TRBJ1-2
V: TRBV11-2
DNA: TGTGCCAGCAGCCAGGGGTTGTCAGACTATGGCTACACCTTC
CDR3: CASSQGLSDYGYTF

size: .
D: .
J: TRBJ1-5
V: TRBV7-7
DNA: TGTGCTAGCAGCTTATGTCGGTTAAATCAGCCCCAGCATTTT
CDR3: CASSLCRLNQPQHF

size: large
D: TRBD1
J: TRBJ1-1
V: TRBV6-6
DNA: TGTGCCAGTGACAGGGGACACACTGAAGCTTTCTTT
CDR3: CASDRGHTEAFF

size: .
D: .
J: TRBJ2-3
V: TRBV11-3
DNA: TGTGCCAGCAGCTTATCGAGGGGGGGGACAGATACGCAGTATTTT
CDR3: CASSLSRGGTDTQYF

size: .
D: .
J: TRBJ1-4
V: TRBV4-3
DNA: TGCGCCAGCAGCCAAGGGCAGGGCGATGAAAAACTGTTTTTT
CDR3: CASSQGQGDEKLFF

size: .
D: TRBD1
J: TRBJ1-2
V: TRBV12-5
DNA: TGTGCTAGTGGTTTGGTCGGGCAGGGGGCTTGGGGCTACACCTTC
CDR3: CASGLVGQGAWGYTF

size: .
D: TRBD1
J: TRBJ2-3
V: TRBV27
DNA: TGTGCCAGCAGTTGGAACAGGGGCGATACGCAGTATTTT
CDR3: CASSWNRGDTQYF

size: .
D: TRBD2
J: TRBJ2-2
V: TRBV18
DNA: TGTGCCAGCTCACCACGGGGCGGCGGGAGCGGGAACACCGGGGAGCTGTTTTTT
CDR3: CASSPRGGGSGNTGELFF

size: .
D: TRBD1
J: TRBJ1-4
V: TRBV6-2/TRBV6-3
DNA: TGTGCCAGCACCCCGGGACAGCTAAACTATGAAAAACTGTTTTTT
CDR3: CASTPGQLNYEKLFF

size: .
D: .
J: TRBJ1-1
V: TRBV7-9
DNA: TGTGCCAGCAGGGATGGAGTGAACACTGAAGCTTTCTTT
CDR3: CASRDGVNTEAFF

size: .
D: .
J: TRBJ1-2
V: TRBV13
DNA: TGTGCCAGCAGCTTAGGCCGGGACTCGAGCTATGGCTACACCTTC
CDR3: CASSLGRDSSYGYTF

size: .
D: .
J: TRBJ2-2
V: TRBV6-2/TRBV6-3
DNA: TGTGCCAGCAGTTATAGGACAGCGAACACCGGGGAGCTGTTTTTT
CDR3: CASSYRTANTGELFF

size: .
D: TRBD1
J: TRBJ2-7
V: TRBV5-6
DNA: TGTGCCAGCAGCAGGGGACAGGGAATTAGCTACGAGCAGTACTTC
CDR3: CASSRGQGISYEQYF

size: few
D: TRBD1
J: TRBJ2-1
V: TRBV6-4
DNA: TGTGCCAGCAGTAACCAAGGGGACAGAAATGAGCAGTTCTTC
CDR3: CASSNQGDRNEQFF

size: .
D: TRBD2
J: TRBJ2-3
V: TRBV2
DNA: TGTGCCAGCAGTGCCAGGACTAGCGGGGTGGCGGATACGCAGTATTTT
CDR3: CASSARTSGVADTQYF

size: few
D: TRBD1
J: TRBJ2-1
V: TRBV7-3
DNA: TGTGCCAGCAGCCACGAACCGGGACAGGGAACCGATGAGCAGTTCTTC
CDR3: CASSHEPGQGTDEQFF

size: .
D: .
J: TRBJ1-1
V: TRBV20-1
DNA: TGCAGTGCTAGGGGGGGAAGTGAAGCTTTCTTT
CDR3: CSARGGSEAFF

size: .
D: .
J: TRBJ2-5
V: TRBV5-4
DNA: TGTGCCAGCAGCTTGGGCCTATCCCAAGAGACCCAGTACTTC
CDR3: CASSLGLSQETQYF

size: .
D: .
J: TRBJ1-1
V: TRBV2
DNA: TGTGCCAGCAGTCGATCAGGGGAGGGTGAAGCTTTCTTT
CDR3: CASSRSGEGEAFF

size: .
D: .
J: TRBJ1-1
V: TRBV6-5
DNA: TGTGCCAGCAGTTACGCGTACAGGGACACTGAAGCTTTCTTT
CDR3: CASSYAYRDTEAFF

size: .
D: .
J: TRBJ1-5
V: TRBV21-1
DNA: TGTGCCAGCAGCAAACGGAATCCAGGGGGAAGGGGCAATCAGCCCCAGCATTTT
CDR3: CASSKRNPGGRGNQPQHF

size: .
D: .
J: TRBJ1-1
V: TRBV19
DNA: TGTGCCAGTAGTATAGACACGAGGAACACTGAAGCTTTCTTT
CDR3: CASSIDTRNTEAFF

size: .
D: .
J: TRBJ2-2
V: TRBV1
DNA: TGCACCAGCAGCAAGGGGGGAGGGTACGACACCGGGGAGCTGTTTTTT
CDR3: CTSSKGGGYDTGELFF

size: .
D: .
J: TRBJ1-5
V: TRBV5-8
DNA: TGTGCCAGCAGCTTAAAACGGACAAATAATCAGCCCCAGCATTTT
CDR3: CASSLKRTNNQPQHF

size: .
D: .
J: TRBJ1-1
V: TRBV7-2
DNA: TGTGCCAGCAACCTGGGAGGGAAGCAAGACACTGAAGCTTTCTTT
CDR3: CASNLGGKQDTEAFF

size: .
D: TRBD1
J: TRBJ1-6
V: TRBV9
DNA: TGTGCCAGCAGCCCCAGGGCGACAGGGGTGGACCTCCACTTT
CDR3: CASSPRATGVDLHF

size: few
D: .
J: TRBJ2-5
V: TRBV11-1
DNA: TGTGCCAGCAGCTCCGCACAGGGCCAACGGACCCAGTACTTC
CDR3: CASSSAQGQRTQYF